These 3 T cell receptor beta chains share one sample of origin, sequenced in a study of glioma-infiltrating T cells. The iRepertoire nested amplicon-rescue multiplex PCR amplified TCR alpha and beta CDR3s from RNA. TCRdb independently ran MiXCR on the multiplex PCR reads; one entry per CDR3 protein. The profile shows around 140,000 distinct CDR3 sequences, about 39% of them singletons. Input material: glioma tissue, nonneoplastic brain tissue, or PBMCs (not recorded which). These receptor sequences come from a human donor with low-grade glioma or glioblastoma, undergoing nonglioma brain surgery, or in good health (not recorded which).

This clonotype was seen only a few times. V and J are TRBV14 and TRBJ2-1, with TRBD2 as a possible D gene (7 bases). V lost 0 bases and J lost 3, with 12 bases in between. From germline, CDR1 is SGHDN and CDR2 FVKESK. The CDR3 extends over 16 amino acids. Here the CDR3 DNA reads TGTGCCAGCAGCCAAGATGCGGGGGCAAACTACAATGAGCAGTTCTTC. This codes for CASSQDAGANYNEQFF.

This clonotype was observed a few times. The chain employs TRBV7-9 and TRBJ2-7, with D unresolved. CDR1 SEHNR and CDR2 FQNEAQ come from the germline V gene (reference sequence). V gave up 5 bases and J gave up 7 bases, with 9 bases separating them. This CDR3 is 11 amino acids long. CDR3 sequence: CASSPLGEQYF. CDR3 in DNA: TGTGCCAGCAGCCCCCTGGGGGAGCAGTACTTC.

This clonotype came up a few times. The chain recombines TRBV28 with TRBJ2-1; the match to TRBD1 covers 8 bases. The germline V gene has CDR1 MDHEN and CDR2 SYDVKM. V was clipped by 6 bases and J by 5 bases; unmatched bases: 6. The length of the CDR3 is 14 residues. The CDR3 DNA is TGTGCCAGCAGCTGGGACAGGATAAACAATGAGCAGTTCTTC. Its protein is CASSWDRINNEQFF.